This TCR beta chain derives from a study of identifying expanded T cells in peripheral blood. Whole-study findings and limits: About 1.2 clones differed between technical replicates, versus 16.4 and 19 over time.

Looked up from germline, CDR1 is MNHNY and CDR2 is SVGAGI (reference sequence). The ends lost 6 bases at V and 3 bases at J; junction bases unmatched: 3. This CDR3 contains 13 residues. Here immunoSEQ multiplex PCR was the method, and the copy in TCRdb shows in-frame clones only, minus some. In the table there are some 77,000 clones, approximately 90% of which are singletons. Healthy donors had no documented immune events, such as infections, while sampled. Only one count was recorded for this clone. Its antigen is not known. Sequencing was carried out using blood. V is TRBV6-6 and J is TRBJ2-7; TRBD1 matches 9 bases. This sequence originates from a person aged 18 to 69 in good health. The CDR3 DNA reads TGTGCCAGCAGCCGGGACAGGGACTACGAGCAGTACTTC. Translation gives CASSRDRDYEQYF.